Listed here is a single TCR beta chain. These data belong to a study of shared clonotypes between healthy human individuals. Looked up from germline, CDR1 is SEHNR and CDR2 is FQNEAQ (reference sequence). The CDR3 runs 15 residues. Trimming pared 5 bases from V and 3 bases from J, leaving 14 bases between. Clones were read by immunoSEQ multiplex PCR, and TCRdb kept only the in-frame ones, dropping some. The data show fewer than 150,000 clones, more than 65% seen once. The specimen sequenced was memory CD8+ T cells sorted from blood. As for subset: CD45RO+ cells pooled with CCR7-negative TemRA cells. This receptor was obtained from a woman aged 30 to 39 in good health. V gene TRBV7-9 combines with J gene TRBJ2-1; the D gene is possibly TRBD2 (5 bases). The CDR3 nucleotides are TGTGCCAGCAGCCAAGAACCCGGGAACTACAATGAGCAGTTCTTC. It encodes CASSQEPGNYNEQFF.